What follows are 18 T cell receptor beta chains derived from one specimen sequenced in a study of tumor and adjacent non-tumor tissue in lung cancer. A modified ARM-PCR protocol with three rounds of nested PCR amplified TCRbeta. Each CDR3 protein gets one entry after TCRdb re-called the multiplex PCR reads with MiXCR. Among approximately 90,000 distinct CDR3 sequences listed, 61% were seen once. RNA was extracted from bulk tissue without any cell sorting. Sequenced input: lung tumor tissue. The origin of the receptors is a man between 70 and 80 years old with non-small cell lung cancer.

In its sample, this clonotype was seen once. An end of the junction differs from the germline gene, which may be a read error. The genes are TRBV6-5 and TRBJ1-2; 7 nucleotides align to TRBD1. Per germline, CDR1 MNHEY and CDR2 SVGAGI. The CDR3 length is 15 residues. The CDR3 region is CASSYSGQSNYGYIF. In nucleotides, the CDR3 is TGTGCCAGCAGTTACTCGGGACAGTCTAACTATGGCTACATCTTC.

This clonotype has only a few counts. This is likely a read error, given that the CDR3 carries no conserved phenylalanine or tryptophan at its end. The V and J genes are TRBV11-2 and TRBJ2-7; D may be TRBD1 (7 bases). Trimming removed 3 bases from V and 5 bases from J, with 14 bases in between. The CDR3 covers 14 residues. Germline V lookup: CDR1 SGHAT, CDR2 FQNNGV. The CDR3 sequence is CASSLRDRGDEQYL. CDR3 DNA sequence: TGTGCCAGCAGCTTGCGGGACAGAGGCGACGAGCAGTACCTC.

This chain links TRBV28 with TRBJ1-4, with no clear D. Trimming took off 6 bases at V and 0 bases at J, with 11 bases between the two ends. Germline loops: CDR1 MDHEN, CDR2 SYDVKM. The CDR3 has 15 amino acids. CDR3 in amino acids: CASSRIDATNEKLFF. The DNA for the CDR3 is TGTGCCAGCAGCCGAATCGATGCAACTAATGAAAAACTGTTTTTT.

With regard to this clonotype: This may come from a read error, since a much larger clone is one base off. V is TRBV4-2 and J is TRBJ2-1, with TRBD1 as a possible D gene (5 bases). CDR1 is LGHNA, CDR2 YNFKEQ, per germline. The length of the CDR3 is 12 residues. CDR3 residues: CASSLEDNEQLF. The CDR3 DNA is TGTGCCAGCAGCCTAGAGGACAATGAGCAGTTATTC.

In the case of this clonotype: A read error may be the cause here, since a much bigger clone is one base away. The chain recombines TRBV28 with TRBJ1-2; D is unclear. The CDR3 contains 13 residues. The V end lost 9 bases, the J end lost 7 bases, and 18 bases lay between the germline ends. Looked up from germline, CDR1 is MDHEN and CDR2 is SYDVKM. Here the CDR3 DNA reads TGTGCCAGGCGGGAAGCGGTCCTGACTGGCTACACCTTC. Protein product: CARREAVLTGYTF.

On this clonotype itself: A read error may account for a junction end that differs from germline. The V call is TRBV28, the J call TRBJ2-1, with D perhaps matching TRBD1 or TRBD2 (5 bases each). Looked up from germline, CDR1 is MDHEN and CDR2 is SYDVKM. This CDR3 spans 14 amino acids. The CDR3 spells CASSPRGSHNEQIF. Here the CDR3 DNA reads TGTGCCAGCAGTCCCCGGGGCTCCCACAATGAGCAGATCTTC.

The rearrangement links TRBV5-1 to TRBJ1-5; TRBD1 matches 10 bases. After removal of 4 bases from V and 7 bases from J, the junction contained 17 bases not matched to a gene. This CDR3 is 18 amino acids long. Per the germline V gene, CDR1 is SGHRS and CDR2 is YFSETQ. CDR3: CASSQSLPGQGTGQPQHF. The CDR3 DNA follows: TGCGCCAGCAGCCAAAGCTTACCGGGACAGGGGACGGGGCAGCCCCAGCATTTT. The full variable domain, its missing parts supplied by reference TRBV5-1 and TRBJ1-5, is KAGVTQTPRYLIKTRGQQVTLSCSPISGHRSVSWYQQTPGQGLQFLFEYFSETQRNKGNFPGRFSGRQFSNSRSEMNVSTLELGDSALYLCASSQSLPGQGTGQPQHFGDGTRLSIL.

Concerning this clonotype: Just one base apart from a much larger clone, this may be a read error. The chain employs TRBV6-1 and TRBJ2-7, with D possibly TRBD2 on 5 matching bases. CDR1 and CDR2 (germline): MNHNS, SASEGT. The V end lost 11 bases, the J end lost 7 bases, and 21 bases lay between the germline ends. The CDR3 has 13 residues. For the CDR3, the DNA is TGTGCCGGCGGACTTTCGAGGAGCAATGAGCAGTACTTC. Translated, it gives CAGGLSRSNEQYF.

The chain joins TRBV28 to TRBJ1-5; D may be TRBD1 (5 bases). Germline-derived CDR1 and CDR2 are MDHEN and SYDVKM. The CDR3 is 17 amino acids. Trimming removed 1 base at V and 0 bases at J, with 13 bases between. CDR3 DNA: TGTGCCAGCAGTTTATCGACCGGCGGGACTAGCAATCAGCCCCAGCATTTT. Its translation is CASSLSTGGTSNQPQHF.

A remark on this clonotype: A read error may explain this, as a much larger clone is one base away. The chain employs TRBV29-1 and TRBJ2-7, with D perhaps TRBD2 (5 bases). From germline, CDR1 is SQVTM and CDR2 ANQGSEA. The CDR3 contains 18 residues. V was shortened by 6 bases and J by 3 bases, with 30 bases between the two germline ends. CDR3 loop: CSVRLVGLQLSGRYEQYF. CDR3 in DNA: TGCAGCGTGCGGCTAGTCGGACTTCAACTATCGGGTCGCTACGAGCAGTACTTC.

Only a few counts were recorded for this clonotype. A read error is possible here, since a much larger clone lies one base away. The chain has TRBV4-1 and TRBJ2-2, with D perhaps TRBD2 (6 bases). The V gene's germline CDR1 is MGHRA and CDR2 YSYEKL. Trimming cost V 2 bases and J 0 bases, with 19 bases left between them. The CDR3 length is 19 residues. CDR3 region: CASSQHTSWGGTNTGELFF. Here the CDR3 DNA reads TGCGCCAGCAGCCAACATACTAGCTGGGGTGGAACGAACACCGGGGAGCTGTTTTTT.

Of note for this clonotype: A read error may produce the germline difference seen at one junction end. The chain has TRBV11-1 and TRBJ2-1, with TRBD2 matching 10 bases. Per germline, CDR1 SGHAT and CDR2 FQDESV (reference sequence). This CDR3 has 16 residues. Here the CDR3 reads CTSSFLTSGAYNEQFF. The CDR3 region has the DNA TGTACCAGCAGCTTTTTAACTAGCGGGGCTTATAATGAGCAGTTCTTC.

Here the CDR3 DNA reads TGTGCCAGCAGCTCAGCGGTGCCTGATACGCAGTATTTT. The encoded protein is CASSSAVPDTQYF. The chain employs TRBV11-1 and TRBJ2-3, with D perhaps matching TRBD2 (5 bases). There are 13 residues in the CDR3. V was trimmed by 4 bases and J by 6 bases, leaving 11 bases between them. Looked up from germline, CDR1 is SGHAT and CDR2 is FQDESV (reference sequence).

This clonotype appeared many times. The chain joins TRBV5-4 to TRBJ2-2; no reliable D call. CDR3 size: 16 residues. V was cut by 4 bases and J by 1 base, with 14 bases left in between. Germline CDR1 is SGHNT and CDR2 is YYREEE (reference sequence). CDR3 DNA sequence: TGTGCCAGCAGCCCCGACACAGTGAAGAACACCGGGGAGCTGTTTTTT. Translated: CASSPDTVKNTGELFF. Supplemented by reference TRBV5-4 and TRBJ2-2, the full variable domain reads ETGVTQSPTHLIKTRGQQVTLRCSSQSGHNTVSWYQQALGQGPQFIFQYYREEENGRGNFPPRFSGLQFPNYSSELNVNALELDDSALYLCASSPDTVKNTGELFFGEGSRLTVL.

Within the sample, this clonotype is medium-sized. The chain carries TRBV11-2 and TRBJ1-5; 9 bases are a match to TRBD1. Germline V lookup: CDR1 SGHAT, CDR2 FQNNGV. V trimming: 5 bases; J trimming: 9 bases; junction bases outside the gene matches: 8. There are 14 residues in the CDR3. CDR3 bases: TGTGCCAGCAGCGTCGGACAGGGGAGCCGGCCCCAGCATTTT. Residues: CASSVGQGSRPQHF.

Worth noting for this clonotype: Because the CDR3 is missing its conserved closing phenylalanine or tryptophan, this is likely a read error. The chain uses TRBV20-1 and TRBJ2-7; D unresolved. The CDR3 sequence is 11 residues long. Germline loops: CDR1 DFQATT, CDR2 SNEGSKA (reference sequence). CDR3 bases: TGCAGTGCTAGACAAGCCTACAAGCAGTACTTA. Translating gives CSARQAYKQYL.

In the case of this clonotype: Since the CDR3 does not end with the conserved phenylalanine or tryptophan, this likely comes from a read error. No DNA is shown, since the ends of the CDR3 on it are uncertain; the CDR3 is the one TCRdb lists. The chain couples TRBV29-1 to TRBJ2-5. The length of the CDR3 is 12 amino acids, counting both ends. Germline-derived CDR1 and CDR2 are SQVTM and ANQGSEA. CDR3 loop: CSVRISQETQCS.

Of note for this clonotype: The junction shows a germline mismatch at one end, possibly a read error. V and J are TRBV25-1 and TRBJ1-4; perhaps TRBD1 as D (5 bases). Germline CDR1 MGHDK, CDR2 SYGVNS. CDR3 length equals 15 residues. The CDR3 protein is CASSLGAPTNVKLFF. DNA for the CDR3: TGTGCCAGCAGTCTCGGGGCGCCAACTAATGTAAAACTGTTTTTT.